This passage covers 10 T cell receptor beta chains from one sample sequenced in a study of cytomegalovirus exposure and HLA in healthy donors. The assay was immunoSEQ multiplex PCR, and TCRdb's table has in-frame clones only and misses some. The top ten hold about 0.68% of the sample, which has tens of thousands of clones, roughly 93% seen once. The sequenced sample consisted of PBMCs. The receptors shown here come from a man aged 18 to 30 in good health and CMV-seronegative.

The chain links TRBV19 to TRBJ2-5; 13 bases are shared with TRBD2. CDR3 length: 16 residues. Germline CDR1 and CDR2: LNHDA and SQIVND (reference sequence). V trimming: 3 bases; J trimming: 7 bases; junction bases outside the gene matches: 8. CDR3 sequence (DNA): TGTGCCAGTAGTATGGAGACTAGCGGGGGGATGTGGACCCAGTACTTC. Its translation: CASSMETSGGMWTQYF.

V and J are TRBV9 and TRBJ2-4; TRBD1 matches 9 bases. Germline assignment: CDR1 SGDLS and CDR2 YYNGEE. CDR3 size: 17 residues. V lost 0 bases to trimming and J lost 7 bases; unmatched junction nucleotides: 11. CDR3 loop: CASSVDTGQGLGNIQYF. CDR3 DNA: TGTGCCAGCAGCGTAGATACGGGACAGGGCCTCGGGAACATTCAGTACTTC.

Only a few counts were recorded for this clone. The V and J genes are TRBV27 and TRBJ1-1, with D perhaps TRBD1 (6 bases). The ends were cut back, 2 bases at V and 5 bases at J, with 9 bases in the middle. The CDR3 runs 13 residues. The germline V gene encodes CDR1 MNHEY and CDR2 SMNVEV (reference sequence). CDR3 nucleotides: TGTGCCAGCAGTTTAGCGAGGGGGACTGAAGCTTTCTTT. Amino acids: CASSLARGTEAFF.

J is TRBJ2-5 and V is TRBV25-1; 11 nucleotides agree with TRBD2. Germline CDR1 MGHDK, CDR2 SYGVNS. Losses at the gene ends were 8 bases for V and 2 bases for J; bases not matched to a gene: 7. This CDR3 is built from 15 residues. CDR3 DNA: TGTGCCAGCGCTAGCGGGGGGTTTGGTCAAGAGACCCAGTACTTC. Protein sequence: CASASGGFGQETQYF.

This clone was recorded only once. J is TRBJ1-1 and V is TRBV18, with D hard to call. Germline V gene data show CDR1 as KGHSH and CDR2 as LQKENI. V lost 3 bases to trimming and J lost 1 base, with 9 bases between them. This CDR3 is 14 amino acids long. The CDR3 coding sequence is TGTGCCAGCTCACCCCTAGGAGGGAACACTGAAGCTTTCTTT. Translating gives CASSPLGGNTEAFF.

This clone was recorded once. V and J are TRBV18 and TRBJ1-4, with no clear D. V lost 3 bases to trimming and J lost 0 bases, with 14 bases between them. CDR3 length equals 17 residues. Germline assignment: CDR1 KGHSH and CDR2 LQKENI. Here the CDR3 reads CASSPVAVDTTNEKLFF. For the CDR3, the DNA is TGTGCCAGCTCACCGGTGGCAGTCGACACAACTAATGAAAAACTGTTTTTT.

The genes are TRBV4-1 and TRBJ1-2; D call uncertain. CDR1 MGHRA and CDR2 YSYEKL come from the germline V gene. The CDR3 has 13 amino acids. V gave up 3 bases and J gave up 2 bases, with 7 bases separating them. CDR3 in amino acids: CASSQRENYGYTF. The DNA for the CDR3 is TGCGCCAGCAGCCAGAGAGAGAACTATGGCTACACCTTC.

J is TRBJ2-6 and V is TRBV28, with unresolved D. This CDR3 has 12 residues. Germline lookup yields CDR1 MDHEN and CDR2 SYDVKM. V lost 8 bases and J 0 bases, leaving 2 bases between the germline ends. The CDR3 here is CASLSGANVLTF. DNA of the CDR3: TGTGCCAGCCTCTCTGGGGCCAACGTCCTGACTTTC.

The rearrangement uses TRBV15 and TRBJ1-2; 9 positions agree with TRBD1. With V trimmed by 9 bases and J by 4 bases, 18 bases remained unmatched. CDR3 length equals 17 residues. CDR1 is LNHNV and CDR2 is YYDKDF in the germline V gene (reference sequence). DNA for the CDR3: TGTGCCACAGCGCTAAGGGACAGGGCCGATTCTGGCTATGGCTACACCTTC. It translates to CATALRDRADSGYGYTF.

This rearrangement joins TRBV6-1 to TRBJ1-1; D call uncertain. Germline V gene data show CDR1 as MNHNS and CDR2 as SASEGT. The CDR3 is 15 amino acids. V was clipped by 0 bases and J by 1 base, with 9 bases between them. CDR3 residues: CASSEAYSGNTEAFF. CDR3 in DNA: TGTGCCAGCAGTGAAGCCTACTCAGGGAACACTGAAGCTTTCTTT.